This passage covers 32 T cell receptor beta chains from one sample sequenced in a study of CD8 T cells in Susac syndrome. RNA in amounts of about 0.45 to 1 ug was reverse transcribed with random hexamers. TCRdb reprocessed the immunoSEQ multiplex PCR reads with MiXCR, giving one entry per CDR3 protein. The sample has roughly 130,000 distinct CDR3 sequences; about 95% are singletons. Sequenced input: CD4+ T cells from PBMCs. These receptors originate from a human donor in good health.

This chain joins TRBV12-3 or TRBV12-4 and TRBJ2-1, with D possibly matching TRBD1 (6 bases). This CDR3 contains 17 residues. The V and J ends lost 6 bases and 5 bases respectively, with 23 bases between them. The CDR3 nucleotides read TGTGCCAGCAGCTTCAGGACAGATCTAAGATCAGACAATGAGCAGTTCTTC. Translating it yields CASSFRTDLRSDNEQFF.

CDR3 protein: CSVDKGLNTEAFF. The CDR3 DNA is TGCAGCGTTGATAAGGGTCTGAACACTGAAGCTTTCTTT. The chain joins TRBV29-1 to TRBJ1-1; the D is unclear. Per germline, CDR1 SQVTM and CDR2 ANQGSEA. Trimming took 3 bases from V and 0 from J, leaving 8 bases between them. This CDR3 spans 13 amino acids.

The chain joins TRBV30 to TRBJ2-5; 8 bases line up with TRBD2. V dropped 3 bases and J dropped 4; count of bases not matched to a gene: 7. The CDR3 contains 14 residues. The germline CDR1 and CDR2 sequences are GTSNPN and SVGIG (reference sequence). This chain's CDR3 is CAWRPGGPRETQYF. CDR3 bases: TGTGCCTGGAGGCCGGGAGGGCCGAGAGAGACCCAGTACTTC.

V gene TRBV6-5 combines with J gene TRBJ2-7, with no clear D. This CDR3 spans 14 amino acids. With 0 bases removed from V and 0 bases from J, the gap between germline ends came to 6 bases. Germline V CDR1 and CDR2: MNHEY, SVGAGI. CDR3 residues: CASSYSPVSYEQYF. The CDR3 DNA reads TGTGCCAGCAGTTACTCCCCAGTCTCCTACGAGCAGTACTTC.

The sample holds one count of this clonotype. The chain joins TRBV5-6 to TRBJ1-5; D call uncertain. The CDR3 is 12 amino acids. The germline V and J ends were trimmed by 0 bases and 9 bases, with 7 bases remaining between them. CDR1 and CDR2 from the germline V gene are SGHDT and YYEEEE. CDR3 in DNA: TGTGCCAGCAGCTTGGAGAAGGGGCCCCAGCATTTT. Protein product: CASSLEKGPQHF. Complete variable domain (other parts from reference TRBV5-6 and TRBJ1-5): DAGVTQSPTHLIKTRGQQVTLRCSPKSGHDTVSWYQQALGQGPQFIFQYYEEEERQRGNFPDRFSGHQFPNYSSELNVNALLLGDSALYLCASSLEKGPQHFGDGTRLSIL.

This chain links TRBV27 with TRBJ2-2; 9 positions agree with TRBD1. Germline CDR1 and CDR2: MNHEY and SMNVEV (reference sequence). V dropped 8 bases and J dropped 7; count of bases not matched to a gene: 11. The CDR3 totals 15 residues. CDR3 bases: TGTGCCAGCGGAAAGGACAGGGGATCCCTCGGGGAGCTGTTTTTT. It translates to CASGKDRGSLGELFF.

The chain combines TRBV7-9 with TRBJ2-6, with TRBD1 matching over 7 bases. Germline CDR1 and CDR2: SEHNR and FQNEAQ (reference sequence). This CDR3 comprises 17 residues. V shed 4 bases and J 4 bases; nucleotides not matched to a gene: 10. The DNA of the CDR3 is TGTGCCAGCAGCTACGCCGCGACAGGGTTAGGGGCCAACGTCCTGACTTTC. It encodes CASSYAATGLGANVLTF.

The gene calls are TRBV6-6 and TRBJ2-7; TRBD2 aligns across 11 bases. The ends lost 4 bases at V and 4 bases at J; junction bases unmatched: 9. Germline V gene data show CDR1 as MNHNY and CDR2 as SVGAGI (reference sequence). The CDR3 totals 16 residues. CDR3: CASSLKVAGGPYEQYF. CDR3 nucleotides: TGTGCCAGCAGTTTAAAAGTAGCGGGAGGGCCTTACGAGCAGTACTTC.

This chain links TRBV20-1 with TRBJ2-7, with D tentatively TRBD2 (6 bases). Germline CDR1 DFQATT, CDR2 SNEGSKA (reference sequence). Trimming left V 1 base short and J 6 bases short, with 16 bases between. The CDR3 consists of 14 residues. The CDR3 loop reads CSARVASTGGEQYF. In DNA, the CDR3 is TGCAGTGCTAGAGTAGCCAGCACCGGGGGCGAGCAGTACTTC.

This sequence joins TRBV20-1 and TRBJ2-1, with D unresolved. Germline CDR1 is DFQATT and CDR2 is SNEGSKA (reference sequence). This CDR3 has 12 residues. Trimming took 2 bases from V and 4 from J, leaving 6 bases between them. The CDR3 nucleotides read TGCAGTGCTAGACAGGTATACAATGAGCAGTTCTTC. Translating gives CSARQVYNEQFF.

This rearrangement joins TRBV29-1 to TRBJ2-4; tentatively, D is TRBD1 (5 bases). The CDR3 length is 12 residues. The V end was cut by 4 bases, the J end by 5 bases, with 9 bases between. Germline V gene data show CDR1 as SQVTM and CDR2 as ANQGSEA. The CDR3 bases are TGCAGCGTTGGGCTAGGGGAAAACATTCAGTACTTC. Amino acid sequence: CSVGLGENIQYF.

This clonotype occurred a few times. The chain's CDR3 is CASSLVGTGSTYEQYF. The CDR3 DNA reads as TGTGCCAGCAGCTTAGTCGGGACAGGCTCGACCTACGAGCAGTACTTC. The rearrangement links TRBV11-1 to TRBJ2-7, with 8 bases that match TRBD1. The CDR3 runs 16 residues. Germline CDR1 is SGHAT and CDR2 is FQDESV (reference sequence). The trim removed 1 base at V and 2 bases at J, leaving 7 bases unmatched.

The chain uses TRBV15 and TRBJ1-5, with TRBD1 as a possible D gene (5 bases). CDR1 is LNHNV, CDR2 YYDKDF, per germline (reference sequence). V was shortened by 0 bases and J by 7 bases, with 7 bases between the two germline ends. This CDR3 is built from 13 residues. In nucleotides, the CDR3 is TGTGCCACCAGCAGAGAAGGGACCCAGCCCCAGCATTTT. This translates into CATSREGTQPQHF. Full variable domain (outside the CDR3, taken from reference TRBV15 and TRBJ1-5): DAMVIQNPRYQVTQFGKPVTLSCSQTLNHNVMYWYQQKSSQAPKLLFHYYDKDFNNEADTPDNFQSRRPNTSFCFLDIRSPGLGDTAMYLCATSREGTQPQHFGDGTRLSIL.

The chain couples TRBV30 to TRBJ2-5, with D perhaps TRBD2 (5 bases). This CDR3 comprises 13 residues. CDR1 and CDR2 (germline): GTSNPN, SVGIG (reference sequence). Trimming took 5 bases from V and 1 from J, leaving 11 bases between them. The CDR3, as DNA: TGTGCCTGGGAAGTCGGACTCCAAGAGACCCAGTACTTC. This sequence encodes CAWEVGLQETQYF.

The chain uses TRBV27 and TRBJ1-3, with TRBD1 matching 7 bases. This CDR3 comprises 15 residues. CDR1 and CDR2 from the germline V gene are MNHEY and SMNVEV (reference sequence). V lost 4 bases and J lost 2; bases outside the gene matches: 5. The CDR3 region has the DNA TGTGCCAGCAGTTGGAGGGGGCCGCCTGGAAACACCATATATTTT. Translation gives CASSWRGPPGNTIYF.

The chain recombines TRBV6-5 with TRBJ2-5; D uncertain. V dropped 2 bases and J dropped 5 bases, with 15 bases sitting between them. The CDR3 has 15 amino acids. In germline, CDR1 is MNHEY, CDR2 SVGAGI. CDR3 sequence (DNA): TGTGCCAGCAGTTACACCGACGCTAGGATGGAGACCCAGTACTTC. Amino acid sequence: CASSYTDARMETQYF.

This chain links TRBV7-2 with TRBJ2-1; possible D gene TRBD1, 6 bases. Trimming took 3 bases from V and 6 from J, leaving 12 bases between them. This CDR3 region has 14 residues. The V gene's germline CDR1 is SGHTA and CDR2 FQGNSA. CDR3: CASSFWGRRNEQFF. CDR3 coding DNA: TGTGCCAGCAGCTTTTGGGGGCGCCGCAATGAGCAGTTCTTC.

V usage is TRBV3-1 and J usage is TRBJ2-6; D possibly corresponds to TRBD1 (5 bases). Germline CDR1 reads LGHDT; CDR2 reads YNNKEL (reference sequence). This CDR3 is 15 amino acids long. The germline V and J ends were trimmed by 4 bases and 4 bases, with 11 bases remaining between them. CDR3 coding DNA: TGTGCCAGCAGCCCACAGGCTTCGGGGGCCAACGTCCTGACTTTC. It encodes CASSPQASGANVLTF.

Only a few counts were recorded for this clonotype. The chain carries TRBV15 and TRBJ2-1; D is uncertain. Between the trimmed V and J ends, which lost 5 bases and 4 bases, there was a span of 18 bases. The germline CDR1 and CDR2 sequences are LNHNV and YYDKDF (reference sequence). The CDR3 is made up of 16 amino acids. The CDR3 nucleotides are TGTGCCACCAGCTCGGAAGGGATCCCCCCGTACAATGAGCAGTTCTTC. Its protein is CATSSEGIPPYNEQFF.

The rearrangement joins TRBV20-1 to TRBJ2-7; possible D gene TRBD2, 5 bases. The V gene's germline CDR1 is DFQATT and CDR2 SNEGSKA (reference sequence). The V end was cut by 3 bases, the J end by 6 bases, with 18 bases between. The CDR3 is 14 residues long. The chain's CDR3 is CSASNEGKRAEQYF. In DNA form, the CDR3 reads TGCAGTGCTAGTAATGAAGGGAAGAGGGCCGAGCAGTACTTC.

The sample holds one count of this clonotype. The chain employs TRBV6-1 and TRBJ1-1, with unresolved D. The germline V gene encodes CDR1 MNHNS and CDR2 SASEGT. Trimming took 3 bases from V and 0 from J, leaving 8 bases between them. The CDR3 covers 14 residues. The CDR3 DNA follows: TGTGCCAGCAGTGAGAGGGTGTTGAACACTGAAGCTTTCTTT. This sequence encodes CASSERVLNTEAFF.

The V and J genes are TRBV6-6 and TRBJ1-1, with D possibly matching TRBD1 (6 bases). Germline V lookup: CDR1 MNHNY, CDR2 SVGAGI (reference sequence). Deletions cut 7 bases from V and 1 base from J, with 10 bases between. The CDR3 is 13 amino acids. CDR3 nucleotides: TGTGCCAGCAACCTACAGGGGAACACTGAAGCTTTCTTT. Translated: CASNLQGNTEAFF.

The V gene is TRBV2, the J gene TRBJ2-6; 7 nucleotides line up with TRBD1. The germline V gene has CDR1 SNHLY and CDR2 FYNNEI. This CDR3 region has 15 residues. The ends lost 5 bases at V and 2 bases at J; junction bases unmatched: 3. In DNA form, the CDR3 reads TGTGCCAGCAGTTTAGACAGGGCTGGGGCCAACGTCCTGACTTTC. Amino acids: CASSLDRAGANVLTF.

The chain employs TRBV5-4 and TRBJ2-5; 13 bases are shared with TRBD2. Germline CDR1 is SGHNT and CDR2 is YYREEE (reference sequence). CDR3 length: 16 residues. The ends lost 0 bases at V and 4 bases at J; junction bases unmatched: 3. CDR3 DNA: TGTGCCAGCAGCTTGGCCGGGACTAGCGGGACAGAGACCCAGTACTTC. This gives the protein CASSLAGTSGTETQYF.

The chain recombines TRBV29-1 with TRBJ1-3; D perhaps matches TRBD1 (6 bases). V lost 8 bases and J lost 4, with 18 bases in between. The CDR3 totals 14 residues. CDR1 and CDR2 (germline): SQVTM, ANQGSEA. The CDR3 sequence is CSSGTWTGGNTIYF. Written as DNA, the CDR3 is TGCAGCTCCGGGACATGGACGGGGGGAAACACCATATATTTT.

The chain recombines TRBV6-1 with TRBJ2-1; 8 positions match TRBD2. Per germline, CDR1 MNHNS and CDR2 SASEGT. The CDR3 runs 14 residues. The V gene end was trimmed by 4 bases and the J gene end by 5 bases; junction bases not matched to a gene: 4. CDR3 in amino acids: CASSGAGGNNEQFF. The CDR3 nucleotides read TGTGCCAGCAGTGGTGCGGGAGGTAACAATGAGCAGTTCTTC.

Here the CDR3 reads CASSPGQTTGELFF. The CDR3 DNA reads as TGTGCCAGCTCACCGGGACAGACCACCGGGGAGCTGTTTTTT. The chain couples TRBV18 to TRBJ2-2; TRBD1 matches 7 bases. V was clipped by 3 bases and J by 4 bases; unmatched bases: 2. Germline-derived CDR1 and CDR2 are KGHSH and LQKENI. The CDR3 extends over 14 amino acids. Complete variable domain (other parts from reference TRBV18 and TRBJ2-2): NAGVMQNPRHLVRRRGQEARLRCSPMKGHSHVYWYRQLPEEGLKFMVYLQKENIIDESGMPKERFSAEFPKEGPSILRIQQVVRGDSAAYFCASSPGQTTGELFFGEGSRLTVL.

The J gene is TRBJ2-3, the V gene TRBV30; 9 bases agree with TRBD2. Trimming took 6 bases from V and 4 from J; bases not matched to a gene: 5. The CDR3 totals 13 residues. Germline V gives CDR1 GTSNPN, CDR2 SVGIG (reference sequence). CDR3 loop: CACRGGRADTQYF. As DNA, the CDR3 is TGTGCCTGCCGGGGCGGGAGGGCAGATACGCAGTATTTT.

The chain is built from TRBV30 and TRBJ1-5; 9 nucleotides align to TRBD1. V was pared by 0 bases and J by 6 bases, with 15 bases of the junction left unmatched. CDR3 length: 18 residues. Germline V CDR1 and CDR2: GTSNPN, SVGIG (reference sequence). In nucleotides, the CDR3 is TGTGCCTGGAGTGTACCTGGGACAGGGCTAAAAGTGAGTCAGCCCCAGCATTTT. Residues: CAWSVPGTGLKVSQPQHF.

CDR3 sequence: CASSEGSVWELFF. CDR3 DNA: TGTGCCAGCAGTGAGGGGTCCGTCTGGGAGCTGTTTTTT. The rearrangement uses TRBV2 and TRBJ2-2; D call uncertain. Germline CDR1 SNHLY, CDR2 FYNNEI. V was shortened by 3 bases and J by 9 bases, with 11 bases between the two germline ends. The CDR3 contains 13 residues.

The count of this clonotype is one. The J gene is TRBJ2-7, the V gene TRBV25-1; D is unresolved. The CDR3 is 14 residues long. The germline V gene has CDR1 MGHDK and CDR2 SYGVNS. V lost 6 bases and J lost 2, with 14 bases in between. For the CDR3, the DNA is TGTGCCAGCAGCCCCCCGGGTCGGACCTACGAGCAGTACTTC. Translating it yields CASSPPGRTYEQYF.

The chain carries TRBV6-2 or TRBV6-3 and TRBJ2-1; no definite D call. The CDR3 sequence is 13 residues long. The V end lost 6 bases, the J end lost 3 bases, and 9 bases lay between the germline ends. CDR1 is MNHEY, CDR2 SVGEGT, per germline. Here the CDR3 DNA reads TGTGCCAGCAGCCCGACCAACTACAATGAGCAGTTCTTC. As protein: CASSPTNYNEQFF.